Following are 4 T cell receptor beta chains from one sample sequenced in a study of blood T cell repertoires in COVID-19. TCRdb keeps only in-frame clones here, not all; method: immunoSEQ multiplex PCR. The top ten hold over 2% of the sample, which has around 50,000 clones, more than 70% seen once. Material for sequencing was peripheral blood. These receptors were taken from a woman in her sixties with acute or convalescent COVID-19.

The V and J genes are TRBV21-1 and TRBJ2-3; TRBD1 reflects the table's D call only, with no check against the DNA. TRBV21-1 is shown as a pseudogene. The CDR3 consists of 13 residues. DNA of the CDR3: TGTGCCAGCAGCGACAGCCTCACAGATACGCAGTATTTT. Amino acids: CASSDSLTDTQYF.

The count of this clone is one. The chain couples TRBV27 to TRBJ1-5, with 9 positions matching TRBD1. CDR1 MNHEY and CDR2 SMNVEV come from the germline V gene (reference sequence). Germline trimming cut 6 bases from V and 2 bases from J; bases unmatched to any gene: 5. The CDR3 consists of 15 residues. The CDR3 region is CASSQGDRGNQPQHF. The CDR3 DNA follows: TGTGCCAGCAGCCAGGGGGACAGGGGCAATCAGCCCCAGCATTTT.

The chain links TRBV6-5 to TRBJ1-1; D gene uncertain. The CDR3 sequence is 13 residues long. Trimming took 6 bases from V and 5 from J, leaving 13 bases between them. Germline lookup yields CDR1 MNHEY and CDR2 SVGAGI. The CDR3 is CASRLGSRTEAFF. The DNA of the CDR3 is TGTGCCAGCAGACTGGGGAGCAGGACTGAAGCTTTCTTT.

The V call is TRBV19, the J call TRBJ2-7; TRBD2 matches at 8 bases. V lost 6 bases to trimming and J lost 5 bases; unmatched junction nucleotides: 9. Looked up from germline, CDR1 is LNHDA and CDR2 is SQIVND (reference sequence). The CDR3 totals 14 residues. In DNA, the CDR3 is TGTGCCAGTAGGTCAAGCGGGAGTCTCAACGAGCAGTACTTC. It codes for CASRSSGSLNEQYF.